Reported below is one TCR beta chain. No antigen is known for it. No qualities accompany the bases; no much larger clone lies one base away. This sample is part of a study of blood T cell repertoires in COVID-19 (dated by TCRdb to the early 2020s). A note on the overall study: Samples covering the acute and convalescent phases of COVID-19 were provided by collaborators in the United States, Italy and Spain. The samples were drawn from the first 160 participants of the ongoing ImmuneRACE study and from 1,254 subjects provided by 6 global collaborators. Deeply sampled blood TCRbeta repertoires from subjects exposed to, actively infected with, or recovered from COVID-19 were included in the dataset. The repertoires were made available in a free public database intended to serve as a resource for research on the immune response to SARS-CoV-2. The material from the prospective study consisted of cDNA or gDNA derived from T cells, B-cell-depleted T cells, or PBMCs. Where available, HLA class I and class II types were obtained from metadata supplied by the sample provider rather than from assay-based typing. Sample metadata almost always included a de-identified subject ID, COVID-19 status, age in years and sex. Overall study outcomes, separate from this receptor: Clinical and demographic metadata were provided uncurated, with the amount varying by source and participant.

TCRbeta CDR3 regions were amplified from genomic DNA by means of the immunoSEQ Assay, a bias-controlled multiplex PCR. On the study's bioinformatics: Nucleated cell counts per sample were estimated from amplification of reference gene primers within the assay. To quantify the absolute abundance of each unique TCRbeta CDR3 rearrangement, sequence reads were collapsed and filtered. For each sample, productive Simpson clonality was calculated as the square root of Simpson's diversity index across productive rearrangements. Entries here come from immuneACCESS through TCRdb and include only in-frame sequences with V and J called. Some clones fail to appear in such tables; in the studies checked, an unresolved V gene covers under half of the shortfall, and the cause of the remainder is unknown. That table gives V, J and clone size, and the DNA gave D and trimming. In this sample the table shows approximately 300,000 clones, over 75% of which occur a single time. The ten largest clones add up to 0.7% to 0.9% of the sample.

From its cysteine to its phenylalanine, the CDR3 spans 14 amino acids. Kept here is only the CDR3 DNA, which spans 42 bases and is read in frame from base 1. CDR1 and CDR2 are read off the germline V gene as MDHEN and SYDVKM. Ends trimmed: V by 5 bases, J by 10 bases; bases unmatched to a gene: 6. One collaborating source in Seattle enrolled patients during active infection and followed them longitudinally through the course of disease. Whole blood was collected in K2EDTA tubes by collaborating institutions according to the institutions' own protocols. Collaborator samples were shipped for TCRbeta analysis as frozen whole blood, isolated PBMCs, or DNA extracted from either sample type.

The clonotype originates from a human donor with COVID-19, enrolled during active disease. The donor label of this sample is uncertain. Here the chain combines TRBV28 and TRBJ1-6, and TRBD1 matches 9 of the central bases. Sequenced material: peripheral blood. The nucleotides read TGTGCCAGCAGTAAAGGGACAGGGATCTCACCCCTCCACTTT. The encoded protein is CASSKGTGISPLHF.